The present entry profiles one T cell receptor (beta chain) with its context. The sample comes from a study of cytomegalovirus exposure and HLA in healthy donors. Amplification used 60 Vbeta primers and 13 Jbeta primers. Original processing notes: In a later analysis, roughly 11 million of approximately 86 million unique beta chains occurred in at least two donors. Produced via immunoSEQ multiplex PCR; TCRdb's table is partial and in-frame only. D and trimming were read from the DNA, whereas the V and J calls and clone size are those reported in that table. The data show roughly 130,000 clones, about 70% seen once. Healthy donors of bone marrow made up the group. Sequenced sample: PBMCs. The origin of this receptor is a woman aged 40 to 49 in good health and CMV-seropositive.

The CDR3 spells CASSGGQGPNYGYTF. The CDR3, as DNA: TGTGCCAGCAGCGGAGGACAGGGGCCAAACTATGGCTACACCTTC. The gene calls are TRBV5-5 and TRBJ1-2; 9 bases match TRBD1. Germline values: CDR1 SGHKS, CDR2 YYEKEE (reference sequence). J gave up 2 bases and V 4 bases, and 6 bases lay outside the gene matches. The CDR3 sequence is 15 residues long.